A selection of T cell receptor beta chains follows, all from one sample in a study of blood T cell repertoires in COVID-19. Assay used: immunoSEQ multiplex PCR; TCRdb lists only in-frame clones, some missing. The repertoire consists of 220,000 or so clones, with roughly four fifths occurring once and the leading ten covering 7.5% to 9.5%. The sequenced sample consisted of peripheral blood. The receptor set was obtained from an elderly woman with COVID-19, enrolled during active disease. Both conserved end residues are part of each CDR3. The D gene is left open where the match is weak. Clone size is shown for a subset of rows, as once, few, many or a class of expanded clone.

DNA: TGCAGCGTACTCGGACTAGCGGGGGGGTCCAGGTTCAACAATGAGCAGTTCTTC; CDR3: CSVLGLAGGSRFNNEQFF; V: TRBV29-1; D: TRBD2; size: -; J: TRBJ2-1
DNA: TGCGCCAGCAGCCCGCGAGGACAGGGGAGCCGCTACGAGCAGTACTTC; CDR3: CASSPRGQGSRYEQYF; V: TRBV5-1; D: TRBD1; size: -; J: TRBJ2-7
DNA: TGTGCCAGCAGCTTAGGGGACCCGACAGGGGCCTATGGCTACACCTTC; CDR3: CASSLGDPTGAYGYTF; V: TRBV7-9; D: TRBD1; size: few; J: TRBJ1-2
DNA: TGTGCCAGCAGCCTCGACTCCCGCCAAGAGACCCAGTACTTC; CDR3: CASSLDSRQETQYF; V: TRBV14; D: -; size: once; J: TRBJ2-5
DNA: TGTGCCAGCAGTTACCAAGGGACACGAATCGGGGAAAAACTGTTTTTT; CDR3: CASSYQGTRIGEKLFF; V: TRBV6-5; D: -; size: -; J: TRBJ1-4
DNA: TGTGCCAGCAGCTTAGGCGGACTAGGGGAAAAACTGTTTTTT; CDR3: CASSLGGLGEKLFF; V: TRBV11-1; D: -; size: -; J: TRBJ1-4
DNA: TGTGCCAGCAGCTTGGACAGAAATCAGCCCCAGCATTTT; CDR3: CASSLDRNQPQHF; V: TRBV7-9; D: -; size: -; J: TRBJ1-5
DNA: TGTGCCAGCAGTGAAGCAATGAGGACAGGGGCCCTCCTTCGGTTC; CDR3: CASSEAMRTGALLRF; V: TRBV2; D: TRBD1; size: few; J: TRBJ1-2
DNA: TGTGCCAGCAGCCCCACTGCCGGGACATGGGCTTTCTTT; CDR3: CASSPTAGTWAFF; V: TRBV3-1/TRBV3-2; D: -; size: -; J: TRBJ1-1
DNA: TGTGCCAGCAGCCGGAGCAAGGGAGGCAATGAGCAGTTCTTC; CDR3: CASSRSKGGNEQFF; V: TRBV7-9; D: -; size: -; J: TRBJ2-1
DNA: TGTGCCAGCACCTCCAACGGGGGGCAGGGCTATGGCTACACCTTC; CDR3: CASTSNGGQGYGYTF; V: TRBV28; D: -; size: -; J: TRBJ1-2
DNA: TGCGCCAGCGGGAGAACAGGGGATGGCACTGAAGCTTTCTTT; CDR3: CASGRTGDGTEAFF; V: TRBV5-1; D: TRBD1; size: -; J: TRBJ1-1
DNA: TGTGCCAGCAGCTTACACGGGAATTCACCCCTCCACTTT; CDR3: CASSLHGNSPLHF; V: TRBV3-1/TRBV3-2; D: -; size: few; J: TRBJ1-6
DNA: TGTGCCTGGAGTCCAGCCGGCGGGGGGTACGAGCAGTACTTC; CDR3: CAWSPAGGGYEQYF; V: TRBV30; D: TRBD2; size: -; J: TRBJ2-7
DNA: TGTGCCAGCAGACGCACCAACAGGGGTAATAATTCACCCCTCCACTTT; CDR3: CASRRTNRGNNSPLHF; V: TRBV27; D: TRBD1; size: -; J: TRBJ1-6
DNA: TGTGCCAGCAATAGGATTCGGCAGGGGCGAGACGAGCAGTACTTC; CDR3: CASNRIRQGRDEQYF; V: TRBV6-5; D: -; size: -; J: TRBJ2-7
DNA: TGCGCCAGCAGCCGGACAGGGAACACCGGGGAGCTGTTTTTT; CDR3: CASSRTGNTGELFF; V: TRBV5-1; D: TRBD1; size: -; J: TRBJ2-2
DNA: TGTGCCAGCAGTTATGCAGGGCAGCCCCAGCATTTT; CDR3: CASSYAGQPQHF; V: TRBV6-6; D: -; size: -; J: TRBJ1-5
DNA: TGTGCCAGCACCACCCGGGACGAGCAGTACTTC; CDR3: CASTTRDEQYF; V: TRBV2; D: -; size: -; J: TRBJ2-7
DNA: TGTGCCAGCAGCTTGGATCCTAGCGGTGGTGGTTCAGATACGCAGTATTTT; CDR3: CASSLDPSGGGSDTQYF; V: TRBV7-2; D: TRBD2; size: -; J: TRBJ2-3
DNA: TGTGCCAGTAGTAGCGCATCGACAGGCGGGGAGACCCAGTACTTC; CDR3: CASSSASTGGETQYF; V: TRBV19; D: -; size: -; J: TRBJ2-5
DNA: TGTGCCAGCAGCAGGGACTCCAAAACAAATACGCAGTATTTT; CDR3: CASSRDSKTNTQYF; V: TRBV14; D: -; size: -; J: TRBJ2-3
DNA: TGCGCCAGCAGCTACACTAGCGTCTCCTACAATGAGCAGTTCTTC; CDR3: CASSYTSVSYNEQFF; V: TRBV5-1; D: TRBD2; size: -; J: TRBJ2-1
DNA: TGCGCCAGCAGCAGGCGGGCCGACTCTGGAAACACCATATATTTT; CDR3: CASSRRADSGNTIYF; V: TRBV5-1; D: -; size: -; J: TRBJ1-3
DNA: TGTGCCAGTACCCCCCAGGGAGGATGGGAAAAACTGTTTTTT; CDR3: CASTPQGGWEKLFF; V: TRBV19; D: -; size: -; J: TRBJ1-4
DNA: TGTGCCAGCTCACTAACCGGGACAGGGCTTGAAAAACTGTTTTTT; CDR3: CASSLTGTGLEKLFF; V: TRBV5-6; D: TRBD1; size: -; J: TRBJ1-4
DNA: TGCGCCAGCAGCTACCAGGGATCCCGTAACAATGAGCAGTTCTTC; CDR3: CASSYQGSRNNEQFF; V: TRBV5-1; D: -; size: -; J: TRBJ2-1
DNA: TGTGCCAGCAGCTTGGGGGGACAGTTGAACACTGAAGCTTTCTTT; CDR3: CASSLGGQLNTEAFF; V: TRBV5-4; D: TRBD1; size: -; J: TRBJ1-1
DNA: TGCGCCAGCAGCCAGGATCCTGGGACAGGGATTGGGCCAGATACGCAGTATTTT; CDR3: CASSQDPGTGIGPDTQYF; V: TRBV4-1; D: TRBD1; size: -; J: TRBJ2-3
DNA: TGTGCCAGCTCACCACAAACAAGGGGGAGCCCAGATACGCAGTATTTT; CDR3: CASSPQTRGSPDTQYF; V: TRBV18; D: -; size: once; J: TRBJ2-3